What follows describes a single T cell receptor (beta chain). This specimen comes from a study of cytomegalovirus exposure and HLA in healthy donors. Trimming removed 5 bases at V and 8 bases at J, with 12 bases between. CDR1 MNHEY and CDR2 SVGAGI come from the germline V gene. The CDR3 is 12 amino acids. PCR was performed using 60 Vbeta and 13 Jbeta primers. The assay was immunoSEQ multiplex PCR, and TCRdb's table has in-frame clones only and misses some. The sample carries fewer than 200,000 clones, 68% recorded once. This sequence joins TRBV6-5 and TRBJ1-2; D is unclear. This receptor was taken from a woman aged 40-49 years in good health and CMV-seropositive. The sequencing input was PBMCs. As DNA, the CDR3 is TGTGCCAGCAGTCTAGGACGGGAAGGCTACACCTTC. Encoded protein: CASSLGREGYTF.